The sequence of this TCR beta chain was determined in a study of T cell responses to AZD1222 COVID-19 vaccine. Study-level findings and limits: The CD4 TCRs associated with vaccination extended across spike and predominated at 160-218 and 743-854.

J lost 3 bases, V lost 1 base, and 12 bases had no gene match. CDR1 SGHTA and CDR2 FQGNSA come from the germline V gene. The CDR3 has 19 amino acids. As to this clone: Its antigen remains unknown.

Clones were read by immunoSEQ multiplex PCR, and TCRdb kept only the in-frame ones, dropping some. The table lists about 120,000 clones, 75% to 95% of them singletons. The rearrangement uses TRBV7-2 and TRBJ2-6; 7 bases align to TRBD1. The source is an adult who received the MenACWY meningococcal vaccine as a control. Here the sequenced sample was peripheral blood, taken 28 days after the second dose of the MenACWY control vaccine. CDR3 sequence: CASSLEGAGGLFGANVLTF. The CDR3 DNA reads TGTGCCAGCAGCTTAGAGGGGGCAGGGGGTCTCTTTGGGGCCAACGTCCTGACTTTC. The entire variable domain, with the rest obtained from reference TRBV7-2 and TRBJ2-6, is as follows: GAGVSQSPSNKVTEKGKDVELRCDPISGHTALYWYRQSLGQGLEFLIYFQGNSAPDKSGLPSDRFSAERTGGSVSTLTIQRTQQEDSAVYLCASSLEGAGGLFGANVLTFGAGSRLTVL.